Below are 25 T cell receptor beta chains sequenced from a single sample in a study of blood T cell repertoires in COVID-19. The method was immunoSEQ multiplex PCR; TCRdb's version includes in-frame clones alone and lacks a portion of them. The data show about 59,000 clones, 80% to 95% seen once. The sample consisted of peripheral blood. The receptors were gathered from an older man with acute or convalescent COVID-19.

The CDR3 sequence: CASRPGTGGYEQYF. The CDR3 DNA sequence: TGTGCCAGCAGGCCCGGGACAGGGGGGTACGAGCAGTACTTC. The V and J genes are TRBV2 and TRBJ2-7; TRBD1 agrees at 11 bases. Germline CDR1 and CDR2: SNHLY and FYNNEI. The CDR3 runs 14 residues. V lost 6 bases and J lost 4; bases outside the gene matches: 5.

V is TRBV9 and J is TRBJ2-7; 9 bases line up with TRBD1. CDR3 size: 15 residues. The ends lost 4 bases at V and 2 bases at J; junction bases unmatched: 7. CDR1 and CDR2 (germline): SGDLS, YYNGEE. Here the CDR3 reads CASSPGTGKPYEQYF. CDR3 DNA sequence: TGTGCCAGCAGCCCAGGGACAGGGAAACCCTACGAGCAGTACTTC.

The CDR3 DNA follows: TGTGCCAGCAGCCAAACAGGGCAAGAGACCCAGTACTTC. It specifies CASSQTGQETQYF. This chain connects TRBV3-1 (or the pseudogene TRBV3-2) to TRBJ2-5, with a tentative D call TRBD1 (6 bases). The CDR3 is 13 residues long. CDR1 LGHDT and CDR2 YNNKEL come from the germline V gene (reference sequence). Trimming shortened V by 2 bases and J by 2 bases, and 6 bases separated the two germline ends.

DNA for the CDR3: TGTGCCAGCAGCTCCATCGCAGGGGAGGGCTATGGCTACACCTTC. Translating gives CASSSIAGEGYGYTF. V is TRBV7-2 and J is TRBJ1-2, with D possibly matching TRBD1 (6 bases). With 4 bases removed from V and 4 bases from J, the gap between germline ends came to 16 bases. From germline, CDR1 is SGHTA and CDR2 FQGNSA. The CDR3 has 15 residues.

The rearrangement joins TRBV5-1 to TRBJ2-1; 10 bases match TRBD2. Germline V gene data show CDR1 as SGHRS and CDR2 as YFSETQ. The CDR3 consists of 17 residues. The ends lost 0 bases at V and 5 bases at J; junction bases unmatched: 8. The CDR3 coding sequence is TGCGCCAGCAGCTTGGCCGGGGCTAGCGGGGGTGACAATGAGCAGTTCTTC. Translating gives CASSLAGASGGDNEQFF.

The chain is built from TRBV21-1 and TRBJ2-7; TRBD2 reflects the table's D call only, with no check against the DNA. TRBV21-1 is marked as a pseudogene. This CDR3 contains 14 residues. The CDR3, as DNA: TGTGCCAGCAGCAACTCAGAGGGCTCCTACGAGCAGTACTTC. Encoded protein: CASSNSEGSYEQYF.

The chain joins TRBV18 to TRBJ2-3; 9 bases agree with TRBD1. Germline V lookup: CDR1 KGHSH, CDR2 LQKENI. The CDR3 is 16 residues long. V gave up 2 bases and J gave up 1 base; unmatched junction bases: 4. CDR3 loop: CASSPGTGYGTDTQYF. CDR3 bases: TGTGCCAGCTCACCAGGGACAGGGTACGGCACAGATACGCAGTATTTT.

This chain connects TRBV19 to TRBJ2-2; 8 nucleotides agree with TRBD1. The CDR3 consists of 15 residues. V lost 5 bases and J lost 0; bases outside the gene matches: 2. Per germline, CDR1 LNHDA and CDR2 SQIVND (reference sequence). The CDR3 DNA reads TGTGCCAGTAGTCCACAGGGGGCGAACACCGGGGAGCTGTTTTTT. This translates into CASSPQGANTGELFF.

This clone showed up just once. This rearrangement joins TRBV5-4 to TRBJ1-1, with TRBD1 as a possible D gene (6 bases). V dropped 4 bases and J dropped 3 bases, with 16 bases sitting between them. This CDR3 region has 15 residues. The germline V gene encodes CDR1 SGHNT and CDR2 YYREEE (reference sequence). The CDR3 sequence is CASSPTAGADTEAFF. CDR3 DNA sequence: TGTGCCAGCAGCCCCACAGCGGGGGCCGACACTGAAGCTTTCTTT.

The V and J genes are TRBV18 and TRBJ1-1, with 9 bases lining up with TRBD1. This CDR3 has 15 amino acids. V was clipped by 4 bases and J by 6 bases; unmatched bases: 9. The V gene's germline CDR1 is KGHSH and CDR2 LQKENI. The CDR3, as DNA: TGTGCCAGCTCACTAGAACAGGGGGCGAGCGCTGAAGCTTTCTTT. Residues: CASSLEQGASAEAFF.

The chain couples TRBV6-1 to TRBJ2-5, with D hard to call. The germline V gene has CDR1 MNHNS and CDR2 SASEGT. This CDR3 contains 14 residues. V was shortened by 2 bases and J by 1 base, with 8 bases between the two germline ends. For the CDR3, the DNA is TGTGCCAGCAGTGAAAGGTGGGCCCAAGAGACCCAGTACTTC. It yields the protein CASSERWAQETQYF.

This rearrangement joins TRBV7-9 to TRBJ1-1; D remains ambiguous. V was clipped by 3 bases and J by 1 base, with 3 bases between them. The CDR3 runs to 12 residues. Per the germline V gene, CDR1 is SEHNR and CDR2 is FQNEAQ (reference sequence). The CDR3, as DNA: TGTGCCAGCAGCTTCCAGAACACTGAAGCTTTCTTT. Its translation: CASSFQNTEAFF.

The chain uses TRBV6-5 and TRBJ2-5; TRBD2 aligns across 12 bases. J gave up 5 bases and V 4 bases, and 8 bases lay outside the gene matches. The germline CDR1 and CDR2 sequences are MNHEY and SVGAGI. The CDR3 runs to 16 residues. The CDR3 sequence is CASSLSSGGAGETQYF. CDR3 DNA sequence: TGTGCCAGCAGTTTATCTAGCGGGGGGGCAGGGGAGACCCAGTACTTC.

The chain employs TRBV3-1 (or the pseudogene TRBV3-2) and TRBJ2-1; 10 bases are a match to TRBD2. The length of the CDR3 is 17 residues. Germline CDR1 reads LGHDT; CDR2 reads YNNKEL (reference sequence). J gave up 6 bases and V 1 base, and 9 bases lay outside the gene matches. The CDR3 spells CASSQVSGGATGNEQFF. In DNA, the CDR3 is TGTGCCAGCAGCCAAGTGAGCGGGGGGGCCACAGGCAATGAGCAGTTCTTC.

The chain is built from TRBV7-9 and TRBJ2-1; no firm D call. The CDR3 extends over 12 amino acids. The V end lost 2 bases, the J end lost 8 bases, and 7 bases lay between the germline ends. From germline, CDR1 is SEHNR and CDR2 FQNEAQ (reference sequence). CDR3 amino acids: CASSLLEYEQFF. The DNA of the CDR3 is TGTGCCAGCAGCTTACTAGAATATGAGCAGTTCTTC.

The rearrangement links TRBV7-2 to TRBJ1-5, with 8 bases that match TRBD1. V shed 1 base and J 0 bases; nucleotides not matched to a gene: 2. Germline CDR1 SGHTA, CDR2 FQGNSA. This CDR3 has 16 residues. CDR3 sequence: CASSLGGQDSNQPQHF. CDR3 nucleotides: TGTGCCAGCAGCTTAGGGGGACAGGATAGCAATCAGCCCCAGCATTTT. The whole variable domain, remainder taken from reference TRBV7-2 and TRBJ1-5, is GAGVSQSPSNKVTEKGKDVELRCDPISGHTALYWYRQSLGQGLEFLIYFQGNSAPDKSGLPSDRFSAERTGGSVSTLTIQRTQQEDSAVYLCASSLGGQDSNQPQHFGDGTRLSIL.

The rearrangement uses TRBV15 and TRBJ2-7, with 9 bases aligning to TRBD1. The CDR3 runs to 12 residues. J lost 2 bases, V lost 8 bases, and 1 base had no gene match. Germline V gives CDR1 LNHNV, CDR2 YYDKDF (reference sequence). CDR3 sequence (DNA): TGTGCCACCGGGACAGGGCCCTACGAGCAGTACTTC. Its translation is CATGTGPYEQYF.

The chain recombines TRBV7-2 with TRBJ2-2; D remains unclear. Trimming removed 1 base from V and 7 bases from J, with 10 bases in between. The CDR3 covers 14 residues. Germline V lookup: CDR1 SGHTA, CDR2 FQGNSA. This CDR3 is CASSLVGIHGELFF. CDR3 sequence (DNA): TGTGCCAGCAGCTTAGTCGGTATCCACGGGGAGCTGTTTTTT.

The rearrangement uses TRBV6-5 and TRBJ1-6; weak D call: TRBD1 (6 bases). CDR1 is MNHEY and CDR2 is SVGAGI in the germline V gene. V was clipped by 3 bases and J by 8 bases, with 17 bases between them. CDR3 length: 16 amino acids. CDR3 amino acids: CASSYGTGLSDSPLHF. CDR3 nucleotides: TGTGCCAGCAGTTATGGAACAGGGCTAAGTGATTCACCCCTCCACTTT.

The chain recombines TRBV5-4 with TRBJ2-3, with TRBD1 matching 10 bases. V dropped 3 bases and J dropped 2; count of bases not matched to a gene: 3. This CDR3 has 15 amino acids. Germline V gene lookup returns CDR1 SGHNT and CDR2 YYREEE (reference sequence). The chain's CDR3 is CASSSTGGNTDTQYF. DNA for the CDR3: TGTGCCAGCAGCTCGACAGGGGGCAACACAGATACGCAGTATTTT.

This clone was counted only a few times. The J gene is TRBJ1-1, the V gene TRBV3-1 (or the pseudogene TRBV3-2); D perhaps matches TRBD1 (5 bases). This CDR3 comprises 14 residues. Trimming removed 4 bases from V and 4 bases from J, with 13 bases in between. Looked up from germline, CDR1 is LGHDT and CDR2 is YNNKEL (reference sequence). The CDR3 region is CASSPPTVGTEAFF. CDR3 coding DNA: TGTGCCAGCAGCCCCCCGACAGTAGGCACTGAAGCTTTCTTT.

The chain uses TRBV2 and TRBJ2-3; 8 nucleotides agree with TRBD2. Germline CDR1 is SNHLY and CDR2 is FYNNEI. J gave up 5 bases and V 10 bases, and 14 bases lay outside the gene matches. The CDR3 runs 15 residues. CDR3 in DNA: TGTGCCACGCAATTTCGGGGGGGCATCGGAGATACGCAGTATTTT. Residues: CATQFRGGIGDTQYF.

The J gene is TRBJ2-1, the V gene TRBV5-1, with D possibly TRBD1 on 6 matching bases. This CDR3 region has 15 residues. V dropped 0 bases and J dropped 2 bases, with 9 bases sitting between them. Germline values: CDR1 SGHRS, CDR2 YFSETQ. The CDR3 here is CASSLARTAYNEQFF. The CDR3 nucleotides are TGCGCCAGCAGCTTGGCCAGGACAGCCTACAATGAGCAGTTCTTC. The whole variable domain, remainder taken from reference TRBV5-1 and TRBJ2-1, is KAGVTQTPRYLIKTRGQQVTLSCSPISGHRSVSWYQQTPGQGLQFLFEYFSETQRNKGNFPGRFSGRQFSNSRSEMNVSTLELGDSALYLCASSLARTAYNEQFFGPGTRLTVL.

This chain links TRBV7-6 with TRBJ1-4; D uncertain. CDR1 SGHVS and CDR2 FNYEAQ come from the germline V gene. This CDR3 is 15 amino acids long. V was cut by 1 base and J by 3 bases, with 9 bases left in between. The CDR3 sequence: CASSLEREANEKLFF. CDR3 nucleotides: TGTGCCAGCAGCTTAGAGAGGGAAGCTAATGAAAAACTGTTTTTT.

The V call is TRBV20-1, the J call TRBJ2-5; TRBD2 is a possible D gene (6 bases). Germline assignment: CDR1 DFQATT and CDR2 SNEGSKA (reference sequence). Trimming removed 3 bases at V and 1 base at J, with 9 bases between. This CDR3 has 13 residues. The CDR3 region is CSASGEAQETQYF. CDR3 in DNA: TGCAGTGCTAGTGGGGAGGCCCAAGAGACCCAGTACTTC.